The rows below give T cell receptor beta chains drawn from one sample of a study of shared clonotypes between healthy human individuals. The assay was immunoSEQ multiplex PCR, and TCRdb's table has in-frame clones only and misses some. The sample has 600,000 to 800,000 clones, about two thirds seen once; the top ten hold approximately 2%. The sample comprised memory CD4+ T cells sorted from blood. The source is a woman aged 25-40 years in good health. Both conserved end residues are part of each CDR3. A D gene is named only where the DNA matches it firmly. Only some rows state a clone size, as once, few, many or a class for expanded clones.

clone_size,j_call,d_call,v_call,cdr3_aa,cdr3_nt
-,TRBJ2-6,TRBD1,TRBV27,CASSSWTGKLSGANVLTF,TGTGCCAGCAGTTCCTGGACAGGGAAGCTCTCTGGGGCCAACGTCCTGACTTTC
once,TRBJ2-5,TRBD2,TRBV27,CASSTSGLAYQETQYF,TGTGCCAGCAGCACCTCCGGACTAGCGTATCAAGAGACCCAGTACTTC
-,TRBJ2-4,-,TRBV9,CASSADYDGRIQYF,TGTGCCAGCAGCGCAGACTATGATGGCCGCATTCAGTACTTC
-,TRBJ2-1,-,TRBV5-1,CASSFGGLSSYNEQFF,TGCGCCAGCAGCTTTGGGGGTCTTAGCTCCTACAATGAGCAGTTCTTC
-,TRBJ2-7,TRBD2,TRBV25-1,CASSESTSGRPYEQYF,TGTGCCAGCAGTGAATCGACTAGCGGGAGGCCCTACGAGCAGTACTTC
-,TRBJ2-3,-,TRBV27,CASSLQGSDTQYF,TGTGCCAGCAGTTTACAAGGGTCAGATACGCAGTATTTT
-,TRBJ2-1,-,TRBV9,CASSLKIGLYYNEQFF,TGTGCCAGCAGCCTAAAGATCGGGTTGTACTACAATGAGCAGTTCTTC
-,TRBJ2-7,-,TRBV21-1,CASTDGSGRTEQYF,TGTGCCAGCACCGACGGGAGCGGGAGGACCGAGCAGTACTTC
-,TRBJ1-1,-,TRBV28,CASRLGGSGGEAFF,TGTGCCAGCAGGCTGGGGGGGTCGGGTGGTGAAGCTTTCTTT
-,TRBJ2-7,-,TRBV25-1,CASGRDSYYEQYF,TGTGCCAGCGGCCGGGACTCATACTACGAGCAGTACTTC
few,TRBJ2-7,TRBD2,TRBV5-4,CASSAAGAATYEQYF,TGTGCCAGCAGTGCGGCGGGAGCGGCTACCTACGAGCAGTACTTC
few,TRBJ1-2,-,TRBV27,CASSYNQGFGYTF,TGTGCCAGCAGTTATAATCAGGGGTTTGGCTACACCTTC
-,TRBJ2-5,TRBD2,TRBV2,CASSPALAGAETQYF,TGTGCCAGCTCGCCAGCACTAGCGGGAGCAGAGACCCAGTACTTC
-,TRBJ1-1,-,TRBV25-1,CASSEFGEELMAFF,TGTGCCAGCAGTGAATTCGGAGAGGAGTTAATGGCTTTCTTT
many,TRBJ2-3,-,TRBV5-1,CASSFGSGTDTQYF,TGCGCCAGCAGCTTCGGGAGTGGGACAGATACGCAGTATTTT
-,TRBJ1-1,-,TRBV7-2,CASSRQTRNTEAFF,TGTGCCAGCAGCAGACAAACAAGGAACACTGAAGCTTTCTTT
-,TRBJ2-1,-,TRBV7-2,CASSTGAVVAYNEQFF,TGTGCCAGCAGCACGGGAGCCGTTGTAGCTTACAATGAGCAGTTCTTC
-,TRBJ1-5,-,TRBV28,CASSFHSQSNQPQHF,TGTGCCAGCAGTTTTCACAGTCAAAGCAATCAGCCCCAGCATTTT
-,TRBJ2-2,TRBD1,TRBV11-3,CASSKGQGVFTGELFF,TGTGCCAGCAGCAAGGGACAGGGGGTTTTCACCGGGGAGCTGTTTTTT
-,TRBJ2-3,-,TRBV7-2,CASSPRAPTSTDTQYF,TGTGCCAGCAGCCCTCGTGCGCCCACTAGCACAGATACGCAGTATTTT
-,TRBJ1-2,-,TRBV5-6,CASSLVQDFYGYTF,TGTGCCAGCAGCTTGGTCCAGGACTTCTATGGCTACACCTTC
few,TRBJ1-1,-,TRBV13,CASSLEVGGNTEAFF,TGTGCCAGCAGCTTAGAGGTCGGTGGGAACACTGAAGCTTTCTTT
few,TRBJ2-7,TRBD2,TRBV7-6,CASSPRSPSGRGEQYF,TGTGCCAGCAGCCCCCGGAGCCCTAGCGGGAGGGGCGAGCAGTACTTC
-,TRBJ2-7,-,TRBV11-2,CASSPTTSSYEQYF,TGTGCCAGCAGCCCGACAACTAGTTCCTACGAGCAGTACTTC
-,TRBJ2-7,-,TRBV7-8,CASSLESSYEQYF,TGTGCCAGCAGCTTAGAGAGCTCCTACGAGCAGTACTTC
-,TRBJ2-7,TRBD2,TRBV5-4,CASSPATSGNYEQYF,TGTGCCAGCAGCCCCGCTACTAGCGGAAACTACGAGCAGTACTTC
-,TRBJ2-7,-,TRBV29-1,CSVSPARGSRYEQYF,TGCAGCGTTTCTCCGGCTAGAGGGAGCCGTTACGAGCAGTACTTC
-,TRBJ2-3,-,TRBV28,CASQGASTDTQYF,TGTGCCAGCCAAGGGGCTAGCACAGATACGCAGTATTTT
-,TRBJ1-1,TRBD1,TRBV5-1,CASSLGAGTGGTEAFF,TGCGCCAGCAGCTTGGGGGCCGGGACAGGGGGCACTGAAGCTTTCTTT
-,TRBJ2-6,TRBD1,TRBV29-1,CSSWTGGEAGANVLTF,TGCAGCTCTTGGACAGGGGGGGAAGCCGGGGCCAACGTCCTGACTTTC
-,TRBJ2-5,TRBD2,TRBV28,CASSSAGGRRETQYF,TGTGCCAGCAGTTCCGCGGGGGGGCGACGGGAGACCCAGTACTTC
few,TRBJ1-4,-,TRBV7-9,CASSQGTSNEKLFF,TGTGCCAGCAGCCAAGGGACCAGTAATGAAAAACTGTTTTTT
-,TRBJ2-1,TRBD2,TRBV29-1,CSGTLAGLEQFF,TGCAGCGGGACCCTAGCGGGACTTGAGCAGTTCTTC
-,TRBJ2-7,-,TRBV10-3,CAIRNTGTLSYEQYF,TGTGCCATCAGGAATACCGGGACTCTCTCCTACGAGCAGTACTTC
-,TRBJ2-7,-,TRBV28,CASILPGSSYEQYF,TGTGCCAGCATTCTACCTGGAAGCTCCTACGAGCAGTACTTC
-,TRBJ2-3,-,TRBV7-3,CASSIRGPNVYARTDTQYF,TGTGCCAGCAGCATCCGGGGGCCGAACGTCTACGCTCGCACAGATACGCAGTATTTT
-,TRBJ2-6,-,TRBV11-2,CASLGQIYSGANVLTF,TGTGCCAGCCTAGGACAGATATACTCTGGGGCCAACGTCCTGACTTTC
-,TRBJ2-7,TRBD1,TRBV19,CASSVRTGGIYEQYF,TGTGCCAGTAGTGTCCGGACAGGGGGTATCTACGAGCAGTACTTC
-,TRBJ1-1,-,TRBV5-8,CASSLTGRMNTEAFF,TGTGCCAGCAGCTTAACCGGGCGGATGAACACTGAAGCTTTCTTT
-,TRBJ2-5,-,TRBV2,CASRRSQGGQETQYF,TGTGCCAGCAGGCGGTCCCAGGGGGGACAAGAGACCCAGTACTTC
-,TRBJ1-2,-,TRBV30,CAWSGLAGAGYGYTF,TGTGCCTGGAGTGGCCTCGCAGGGGCGGGCTATGGCTACACCTTC
-,TRBJ2-7,TRBD1,TRBV15,CATGKRTGSYEQYF,TGTGCCACCGGGAAAAGGACAGGGAGCTACGAGCAGTACTTC
-,TRBJ1-5,-,TRBV5-1,CASSLDGGRGQPQHF,TGCGCCAGCAGCTTAGACGGGGGGCGCGGTCAGCCCCAGCATTTT
-,TRBJ2-2,-,TRBV2,CASRLRPGSGELFF,TGTGCCAGCAGGCTCAGACCAGGAAGCGGGGAGCTGTTTTTT
few,TRBJ2-2,-,TRBV7-3,CASSFGLNTGELFF,TGTGCCAGCAGCTTTGGTTTGAACACCGGGGAGCTGTTTTTT
-,TRBJ2-3,-,TRBV19,CASSPRALTDTQYF,TGTGCCAGTAGTCCCCGGGCCCTCACAGATACGCAGTATTTT
-,TRBJ2-7,TRBD1,TRBV10-3,CAISGQGIYEQYF,TGTGCCATCAGTGGACAGGGTATCTACGAGCAGTACTTC
few,TRBJ2-5,TRBD1,TRBV27,CASSLTLGGGQTQYF,TGTGCCAGCAGTCTCACGCTAGGGGGCGGGCAGACCCAGTACTTC
-,TRBJ2-7,TRBD1,TRBV27,CASRIPGQPYEQYF,TGTGCCAGCAGAATTCCGGGACAGCCCTACGAGCAGTACTTC
-,TRBJ1-5,-,TRBV18,CASSPIGLTDQPQHF,TGTGCCAGCTCACCGATCGGCCTCACGGATCAGCCCCAGCATTTT
-,TRBJ2-2,-,TRBV5-1,CASSLGTYTGELFF,TGCGCCAGCAGCTTGGGAACCTACACCGGGGAGCTGTTTTTT
-,TRBJ2-4,-,TRBV6-5,CASSRRQDQNIQYF,TGTGCCAGCAGTCGACGACAGGACCAAAACATTCAGTACTTC
-,TRBJ2-6,TRBD1,TRBV10-1,CASSPGGSGANVLTF,TGCGCCAGCAGCCCAGGGGGCTCTGGGGCCAACGTCCTGACTTTC
-,TRBJ2-1,-,TRBV11-2,CASSVSTAVEQFF,TGTGCCAGCAGCGTATCGACAGCTGTTGAGCAGTTCTTC
-,TRBJ1-5,TRBD1,TRBV28,CASSLWGGGRPTPQHF,TGTGCCAGCAGTTTATGGGGAGGGGGCCGGCCTACGCCCCAGCATTTT
-,TRBJ2-1,-,TRBV23-1,CASSQFADCEANEQFF,TGCGCCAGCAGTCAGTTCGCGGACTGCGAGGCCAATGAGCAGTTCTTC
-,TRBJ2-5,-,TRBV18,CASSPPAGPETQYF,TGTGCCAGCTCACCACCGGCGGGTCCAGAGACCCAGTACTTC
-,TRBJ2-2,-,TRBV21-1,CASSKAQARNTGELFF,TGTGCCAGCAGCAAAGCTCAAGCGAGAAACACCGGGGAGCTGTTTTTT